These 24 T cell receptor beta chains share one sample of origin, sequenced in a study of T-cell memory formation after mild COVID-19. TCRdb re-called the 5' RACE reads with MiXCR, one entry per CDR3 protein. The sample gives approximately 210,000 distinct CDR3 sequences, around 16% of which show up once; roughly 2.3% is in the top ten. The sequenced sample consisted of PBMCs or a T cell subset sorted from them (not recorded which). The receptors originated from an adult woman who had mild COVID-19 (a few samples of this study predate the infection). Cell type and time point are not known.

This clonotype was counted at least ten times. Written as DNA, the CDR3 is TGTGCCAGCAGCTTAGACAGGTATAGCAATCAGCCCCAGCATTTT. Protein: CASSLDRYSNQPQHF. The V gene is TRBV7-9, the J gene TRBJ1-5; possible D gene TRBD1, 5 bases. CDR3 size: 15 residues. In germline, CDR1 is SEHNR, CDR2 FQNEAQ (reference sequence). V lost 1 base to trimming and J lost 0 bases, with 7 bases between them.

This clonotype showed up just a few times. V and J are TRBV5-6 and TRBJ2-1; 8 positions match TRBD2. The trim removed 4 bases at V and 9 bases at J, leaving 15 bases unmatched. From germline, CDR1 is SGHDT and CDR2 YYEEEE. The CDR3 contains 16 residues. The chain's CDR3 is CASSRSRGLAGGEQFF. CDR3 bases: TGTGCCAGCAGCCGCAGCCGGGGTCTAGCGGGTGGTGAGCAGTTCTTC.

The chain has TRBV12-3 or TRBV12-4 and TRBJ2-2; D remains ambiguous. V lost 3 bases to trimming and J lost 4 bases, with 9 bases between them. The length of the CDR3 is 14 residues. This CDR3 reads CASSFGRVTGELFF. The CDR3 nucleotides read TGTGCCAGCAGTTTCGGTAGGGTCACCGGGGAGCTGTTTTTT.

This clonotype was observed a few times. V usage is TRBV12-3 or TRBV12-4 and J usage is TRBJ1-5, with D possibly being TRBD1 (5 bases). V was clipped by 5 bases and J by 4 bases, with 18 bases between them. The CDR3 length is 16 residues. CDR3 in DNA: TGTGCCAGCAGTCCTCCGGGGAGGGGTTCAAATCAGCCCCAGCATTTT. This encodes CASSPPGRGSNQPQHF.

J is TRBJ2-3 and V is TRBV21-1; TRBD1 reflects the table's D call only, with no check against the DNA. TRBV21-1 is termed a pseudogene. This CDR3 has 13 residues. The CDR3 DNA follows: TGTGCCAGCATAGAACAGGGGACAGATACGCAGTATTTT. Translation gives CASIEQGTDTQYF.

This chain connects TRBV24-1 to TRBJ2-2; D call uncertain. Trimming left V 9 bases short and J 1 base short, with 5 bases between. Per the germline V gene, CDR1 is KGHDR and CDR2 is SFDVKD. The CDR3 has 12 amino acids. The chain's CDR3 is CATDLNTGELFF. CDR3 bases: TGTGCCACCGACCTGAACACCGGGGAGCTGTTTTTT.

This chain joins TRBV5-1 and TRBJ1-5; 7 bases fit TRBD1. Germline-derived CDR1 and CDR2 are SGHRS and YFSETQ. The ends lost 3 bases at V and 4 bases at J; junction bases unmatched: 1. CDR3 size: 13 residues. The CDR3 reads CASSWGQNQPQHF. CDR3 coding DNA: TGCGCCAGCAGCTGGGGACAGAATCAGCCCCAGCATTTT. The variable domain in full, with the rest retrieved from reference TRBV5-1 and TRBJ1-5, is KAGVTQTPRYLIKTRGQQVTLSCSPISGHRSVSWYQQTPGQGLQFLFEYFSETQRNKGNFPGRFSGRQFSNSRSEMNVSTLELGDSALYLCASSWGQNQPQHFGDGTRLSIL.

The chain joins TRBV7-9 to TRBJ1-2; D uncertain. The V end lost 5 bases, the J end lost 6 bases, and 19 bases lay between the germline ends. The germline gives CDR1 SEHNR, CDR2 FQNEAQ (reference sequence). The CDR3 is 15 amino acids. The CDR3 coding sequence is TGTGCCAGCAGCCCGCAGTCCGGGAGCGGCCATGGCTACACCTTC. Protein sequence: CASSPQSGSGHGYTF.

V and J are TRBV20-1 and TRBJ1-3, with TRBD1 as a possible D gene (6 bases). Germline V gene data show CDR1 as DFQATT and CDR2 as SNEGSKA (reference sequence). The CDR3 runs to 16 residues. V was trimmed by 5 bases and J by 0 bases, leaving 17 bases between them. CDR3 nucleotide sequence: TGCAGTGCTCAAGGACAGCCTCCGGCCTCTGGAAACACCATATATTTT. Translated, it gives CSAQGQPPASGNTIYF.

This clonotype was recorded a few times. The chain has TRBV5-4 and TRBJ1-2; D is ambiguous. This CDR3 region has 16 residues. Germline values: CDR1 SGHNT, CDR2 YYREEE (reference sequence). V lost 3 bases, J lost 4 bases, and 19 bases lay in between. This CDR3 is CASSSGTREDSYGYTF. In DNA, the CDR3 is TGTGCCAGCAGCTCGGGAACCCGAGAGGATAGCTATGGCTACACCTTC.

V and J are TRBV5-1 and TRBJ2-2; 7 nucleotides align to TRBD1. CDR1 is SGHRS, CDR2 YFSETQ, per germline. Trimming took 4 bases from V and 3 from J; bases not matched to a gene: 9. This CDR3 has 16 residues. CDR3 sequence reads: CASSALGGDDTGELFF. The CDR3 bases are TGCGCCAGCAGCGCTCTAGGGGGCGATGACACCGGGGAGCTGTTTTTT.

The rearrangement joins TRBV6-2 or TRBV6-3 to TRBJ1-1; TRBD1 matches at 8 bases. Germline trimming cut 4 bases from V and 6 bases from J; bases unmatched to any gene: 4. This CDR3 is built from 13 residues. Germline V gene sequence: CDR1 MNHEY, CDR2 SVGEGT. The CDR3 sequence is CASSLDRVAEAFF. Written as DNA, the CDR3 is TGTGCCAGCAGTTTGGACAGGGTCGCTGAAGCTTTCTTT.

The chain employs TRBV4-1 and TRBJ2-1; 8 bases fit TRBD1. The V gene's germline CDR1 is MGHRA and CDR2 YSYEKL. V trimming: 4 bases; J trimming: 6 bases; junction bases outside the gene matches: 8. The CDR3 is 15 residues long. The CDR3, as DNA: TGCGCCAGCAGCCCGGGCGAAGACAGGGGCAATGAGCAGTTCTTC. As protein: CASSPGEDRGNEQFF.

This clonotype was seen a few times. CDR3 sequence: CASSQDIGGNQPQHF. CDR3 coding DNA: TGCGCCAGCAGCCAAGATATCGGGGGGAATCAGCCCCAGCATTTT. This chain connects TRBV4-1 to TRBJ1-5; tentative D call: TRBD1 (5 bases). The CDR3 consists of 15 residues. Deletions cut 0 bases from V and 4 bases from J, with 10 bases between. Germline V gene data show CDR1 as MGHRA and CDR2 as YSYEKL.

This clonotype has more than one count but fewer than ten. The chain carries TRBV9 and TRBJ2-5; unclear D gene. This CDR3 is built from 13 residues. The V end was cut by 0 bases, the J end by 5 bases, with 8 bases between. The germline CDR1 and CDR2 sequences are SGDLS and YYNGEE. The CDR3 region has the DNA TGTGCCAGCAGCGTAGGGCCCAGGGAGACCCAGTACTTC. Translation gives CASSVGPRETQYF.

This clonotype was detected only a few times. The J gene is TRBJ1-1, the V gene TRBV5-1, with 7 bases that match TRBD1. The V gene's germline CDR1 is SGHRS and CDR2 YFSETQ. V dropped 4 bases and J dropped 3; count of bases not matched to a gene: 12. The CDR3 has 16 residues. Written as DNA, the CDR3 is TGCGCCAGCAGCCCTCGGGACAGAGGGATTGACACTGAAGCTTTCTTT. As protein: CASSPRDRGIDTEAFF.

There are many counts of this clonotype. The CDR3: CASSLDRAGRAYNEQFF. The CDR3 bases are TGTGCCAGCAGCTTAGATCGAGCGGGGAGGGCCTACAATGAGCAGTTCTTC. This chain joins TRBV11-2 and TRBJ2-1, with 7 bases aligning to TRBD2. This CDR3 is built from 17 residues. J was trimmed by 2 bases and V by 0 bases; bases with no gene match: 7. In germline, CDR1 is SGHAT, CDR2 FQNNGV.

This clonotype appeared many times. The chain is built from TRBV7-3 and TRBJ1-6, with 10 bases that match TRBD1. The CDR3 is made up of 14 amino acids. Germline V gene data show CDR1 as SGHTA and CDR2 as FQGTGA. V lost 5 bases and J lost 9; bases outside the gene matches: 4. DNA for the CDR3: TGTGCCAGCAGCCGGGACAGGGGAAGTTCACCCCTCCACTTT. Translation gives CASSRDRGSSPLHF.

The genes are TRBV12-3 or TRBV12-4 and TRBJ2-5; D is unresolved. The CDR3 loop spans 11 amino acids. Trimming stripped 6 bases from V and 3 bases from J, with 5 bases between. CDR3 coding DNA: TGTGCCAGCAGACTTGAAGAGACCCAGTACTTC. It specifies CASRLEETQYF.

The chain uses TRBV24-1 and TRBJ1-1; 8 bases match TRBD1. The germline gives CDR1 KGHDR, CDR2 SFDVKD. The CDR3 totals 14 residues. V was clipped by 6 bases and J by 1 base; unmatched bases: 3. The CDR3 sequence: CATSRTGPNTEAFF. The CDR3, as DNA: TGTGCCACCAGTCGGACAGGGCCGAACACTGAAGCTTTCTTT.

The gene calls are TRBV7-9 and TRBJ2-5; D is uncertain. V was clipped by 0 bases and J by 5 bases, with 10 bases between them. The CDR3 contains 14 residues. Looked up from germline, CDR1 is SEHNR and CDR2 is FQNEAQ (reference sequence). The CDR3 region is CASSLAGVTETQYF. The CDR3 DNA sequence: TGTGCCAGCAGCTTAGCCGGTGTAACGGAGACCCAGTACTTC.

The table lists this clonotype with a few counts. The V and J genes are TRBV11-2 and TRBJ1-1; TRBD1 might be the D (6 bases). The CDR3 has 15 amino acids. Germline V CDR1 and CDR2: SGHAT, FQNNGV. V lost 5 bases, J lost 1 base, and 14 bases lay in between. For the CDR3, the DNA is TGTGCCAGCAGCGCCCGACAGGCCTCGAACACTGAAGCTTTCTTT. Protein: CASSARQASNTEAFF.

This chain joins TRBV29-1 and TRBJ2-3; 10 positions match TRBD2. This CDR3 comprises 15 residues. Germline V gives CDR1 SQVTM, CDR2 ANQGSEA. V lost 6 bases, J lost 2 bases, and 8 bases stayed unmatched. CDR3 loop: CSVAGTSVPTDTQYF. As DNA, the CDR3 is TGCAGCGTAGCCGGGACTAGCGTTCCCACAGATACGCAGTATTTT.

This chain joins TRBV5-6 and TRBJ2-3; 9 bases are a match to TRBD1. Germline lookup yields CDR1 SGHDT and CDR2 YYEEEE. The CDR3 length is 15 residues. With V trimmed by 2 bases and J by 1 base, 2 bases remained unmatched. The CDR3 bases are TGTGCCAGCAGCTTTACAGGGGGCGGCACAGATACGCAGTATTTT. It is translated as CASSFTGGGTDTQYF.